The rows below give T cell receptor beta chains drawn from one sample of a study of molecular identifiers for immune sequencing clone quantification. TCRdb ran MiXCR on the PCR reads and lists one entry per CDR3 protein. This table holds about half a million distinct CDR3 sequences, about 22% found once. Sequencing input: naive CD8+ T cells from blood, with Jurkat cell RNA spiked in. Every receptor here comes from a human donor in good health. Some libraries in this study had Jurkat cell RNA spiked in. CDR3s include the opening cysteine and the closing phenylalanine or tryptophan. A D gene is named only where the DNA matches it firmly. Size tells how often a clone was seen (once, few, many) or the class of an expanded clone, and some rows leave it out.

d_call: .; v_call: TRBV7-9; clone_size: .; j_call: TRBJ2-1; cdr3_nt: TGTGCCAGCAGCTTAGTTCCCGGAGGGGATGAGCAGTTCTTC; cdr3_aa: CASSLVPGGDEQFF
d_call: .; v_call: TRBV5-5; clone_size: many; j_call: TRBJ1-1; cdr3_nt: TGTGCCAGCAGCCGCCAGCAGGACATGAACACTGAAGCTTTCTTT; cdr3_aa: CASSRQQDMNTEAFF
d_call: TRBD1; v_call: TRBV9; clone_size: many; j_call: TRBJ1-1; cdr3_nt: TGTGCCAGCAGCGTAGTGCCGTGGGACAGTGTGAACACTGAAGCTTTCTTT; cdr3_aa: CASSVVPWDSVNTEAFF
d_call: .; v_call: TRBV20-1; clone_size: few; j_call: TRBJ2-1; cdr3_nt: TGCAGTGCTAGAGGAGTGGGGCACAATGAGCAGTTCTTC; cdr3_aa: CSARGVGHNEQFF
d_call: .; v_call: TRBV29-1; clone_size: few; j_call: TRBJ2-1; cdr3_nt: TGCAGCGTTGAATTCTGGAGTTCGTACAATGAGCAGTTCTTC; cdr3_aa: CSVEFWSSYNEQFF
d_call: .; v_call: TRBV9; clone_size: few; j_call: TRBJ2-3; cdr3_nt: TGTGCCAGCAGCGGGGCTCTTGGGGGGCCTGCTGATACGCAGTATTTT; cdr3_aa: CASSGALGGPADTQYF
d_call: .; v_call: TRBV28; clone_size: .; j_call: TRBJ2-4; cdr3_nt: TGTGCCAGCGGGATAGCCAAAAACATTCAGTACTTC; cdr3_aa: CASGIAKNIQYF
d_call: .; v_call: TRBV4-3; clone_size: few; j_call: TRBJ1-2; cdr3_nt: TGCGCCAGCAGCCCCGAGGCAGCTTCTAACTATGGCTACACCTTC; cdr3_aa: CASSPEAASNYGYTF
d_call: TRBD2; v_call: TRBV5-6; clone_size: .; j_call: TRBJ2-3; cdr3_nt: TGTGCCAGCAGCTTTTGGACTAGCGGGGGGCGCACAGATACGCAGTATTTT; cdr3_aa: CASSFWTSGGRTDTQYF
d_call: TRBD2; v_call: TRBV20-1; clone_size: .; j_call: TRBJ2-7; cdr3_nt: TGCAGTGCTAGAGATCTGGGACTAGCGGGAGTCCGGGAGCAGTACTTC; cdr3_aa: CSARDLGLAGVREQYF
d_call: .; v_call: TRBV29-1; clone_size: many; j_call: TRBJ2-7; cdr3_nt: TGCAGCGTTATTACCCCTTCCGAGCAGTACTTC; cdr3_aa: CSVITPSEQYF
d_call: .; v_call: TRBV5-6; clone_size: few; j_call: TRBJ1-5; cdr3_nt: TGTGCCAGCAGCTTAAACAGGGTTGGCAATCAGCCCCAGCATTTT; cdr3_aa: CASSLNRVGNQPQHF
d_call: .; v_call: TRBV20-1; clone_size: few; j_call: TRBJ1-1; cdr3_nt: TGCAGTGCTAGTGACCTGAACACTGAAGCTTTCTTT; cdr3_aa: CSASDLNTEAFF
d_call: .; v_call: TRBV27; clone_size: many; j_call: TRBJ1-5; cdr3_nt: TGTGCCAGCAGTTTAACGGGACACTTAAGCAATCAGCCCCAGCATTTT; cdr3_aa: CASSLTGHLSNQPQHF
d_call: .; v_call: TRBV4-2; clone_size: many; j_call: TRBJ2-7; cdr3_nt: TGTGCCAGCAGCCAAGATTGGGATAGCACCTACGAGCAGTACTTC; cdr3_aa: CASSQDWDSTYEQYF
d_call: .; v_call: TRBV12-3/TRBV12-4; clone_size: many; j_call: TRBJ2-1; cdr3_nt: TGTGCCAGCAGTCCCGGCCAGGAGCAGTTCTTC; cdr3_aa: CASSPGQEQFF
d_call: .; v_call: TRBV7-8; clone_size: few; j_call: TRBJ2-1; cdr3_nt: TGTGCCAGCAGCCCAACATCCGGGACCCACAATGAGCAGTTCTTC; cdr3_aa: CASSPTSGTHNEQFF
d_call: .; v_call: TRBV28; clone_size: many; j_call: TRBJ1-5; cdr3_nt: TGTGCCAGCAACCTCATCCATAGCAATCAGCCCCAGCATTTT; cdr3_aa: CASNLIHSNQPQHF
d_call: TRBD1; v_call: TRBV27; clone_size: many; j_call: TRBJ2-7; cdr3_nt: TGTGCCAGCAAACGATGGGACAGGGGCTACGAGCAGTACTTC; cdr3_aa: CASKRWDRGYEQYF
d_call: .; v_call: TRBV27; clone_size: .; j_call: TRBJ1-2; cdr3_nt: TGTGCCAGCAGTTTATCGAGCCGGGGAATGGGGCACTATGGCTACACCTTC; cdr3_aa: CASSLSSRGMGHYGYTF
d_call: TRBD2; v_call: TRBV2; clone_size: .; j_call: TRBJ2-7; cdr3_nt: TGTGCCAGCAGTGAAGCGCTGGGGACTAGCTTTTACTCCTACGAGCAGTACTTC; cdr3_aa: CASSEALGTSFYSYEQYF
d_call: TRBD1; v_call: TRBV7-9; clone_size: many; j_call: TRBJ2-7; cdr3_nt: TGTGCCAGCAGCGCCCGGGACAGTCCCTACGAGCAGTACTTC; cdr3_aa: CASSARDSPYEQYF
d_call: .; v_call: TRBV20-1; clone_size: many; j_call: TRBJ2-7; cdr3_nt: TGCAGTGCTAGGAAGGGTAGGACAAGGAATTACGAGCAGTACTTC; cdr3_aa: CSARKGRTRNYEQYF
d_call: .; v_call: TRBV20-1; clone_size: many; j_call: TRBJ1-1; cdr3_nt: TGCAGTGCTAGGAAGACAGCTGAAGCTTTCTTT; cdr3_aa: CSARKTAEAFF
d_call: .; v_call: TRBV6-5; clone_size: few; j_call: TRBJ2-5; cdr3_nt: TGTGCCAGCAGTTACTCGAGTGTCAGCCAAGAGACCCAGTACTTC; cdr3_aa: CASSYSSVSQETQYF
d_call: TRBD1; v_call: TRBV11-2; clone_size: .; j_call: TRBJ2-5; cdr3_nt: TGTGCCAGCAGCAAGGACAGGGGGTCAGGGGAGACCCAGTACTTC; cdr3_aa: CASSKDRGSGETQYF
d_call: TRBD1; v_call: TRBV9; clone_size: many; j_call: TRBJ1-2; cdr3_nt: TGTGCCAGCAGTGCTAGTCAGGGGGCCTTTTACTATGGCTACACCTTC; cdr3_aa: CASSASQGAFYYGYTF
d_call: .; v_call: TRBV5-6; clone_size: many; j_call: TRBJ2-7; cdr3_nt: TGTGCCAGCAGCTTGGTGGCCACCCCAGACGAGCAGTACTTC; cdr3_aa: CASSLVATPDEQYF
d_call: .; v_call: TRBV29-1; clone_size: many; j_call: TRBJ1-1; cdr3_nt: TGCAGCGTTGAAGTACCCAGATTGAACACTGAAGCTTTCTTT; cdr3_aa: CSVEVPRLNTEAFF
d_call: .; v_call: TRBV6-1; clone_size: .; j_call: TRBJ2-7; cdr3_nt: TGTGCCAGCAGTGAACCGGGACAAGTCTTCTACGAGCAGTACTTC; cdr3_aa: CASSEPGQVFYEQYF
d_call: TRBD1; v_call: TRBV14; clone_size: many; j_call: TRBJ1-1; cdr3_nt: TGTGCCAGCAGCCCGAACAGGGGGCCCACTGAAGCTTTCTTT; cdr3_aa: CASSPNRGPTEAFF